The present T cell receptor beta chain was sequenced within a study of T cells in localized non-small cell lung cancer. Profiled with immunoSEQ multiplex PCR; TCRdb holds only in-frame clones, not every one. The repertoire holds approximately 31,000 clones, about nine tenths seen once, with over 15% in the top ten. Concerning this clone itself: The antigen is unknown.

Study-level results: Patients showing higher blood T cell density tended to see longer overall survival. Paired adjacent lung recovered a median approximately 62 of the top 100 tumor clones. Uninvolved neighboring lung showed the greatest T cell clonality, exceeding tumor.

V was clipped by 2 bases and J by 7 bases; unmatched bases: 10. CDR3 length: 15 residues. The germline V gene has CDR1 MNHEY and CDR2 SVGAGI. Sequenced material: peripheral blood mononuclear cells, taken before any cancer treatment. The chain has TRBV6-5 and TRBJ2-7; 8 nucleotides align to TRBD2. This receptor was taken from a man between 40 and 70 years old with stage III lung adenocarcinoma. This CDR3 reads CASSYHREGMFEQYF. The CDR3 DNA reads TGTGCCAGCAGTTACCATCGGGAGGGGATGTTTGAGCAGTACTTC.